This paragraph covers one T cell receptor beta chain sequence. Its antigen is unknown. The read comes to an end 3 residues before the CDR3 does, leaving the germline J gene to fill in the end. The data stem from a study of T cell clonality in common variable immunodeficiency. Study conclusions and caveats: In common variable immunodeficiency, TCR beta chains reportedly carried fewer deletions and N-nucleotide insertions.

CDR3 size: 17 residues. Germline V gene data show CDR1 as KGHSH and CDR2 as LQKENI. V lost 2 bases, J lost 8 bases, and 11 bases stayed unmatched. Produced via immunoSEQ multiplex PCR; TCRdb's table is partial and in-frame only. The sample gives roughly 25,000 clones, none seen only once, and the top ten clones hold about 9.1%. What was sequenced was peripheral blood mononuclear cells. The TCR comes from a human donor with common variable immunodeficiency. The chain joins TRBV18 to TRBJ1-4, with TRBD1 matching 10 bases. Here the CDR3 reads CASSPIPGQGHKEKLFF. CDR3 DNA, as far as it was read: TGTGCCAGCTCACCAATTCCGGGACAGGGGCATAAGGAAAAA.